This T cell receptor (beta chain) stems from a study of T cell responses to AZD1222 COVID-19 vaccine (dated by TCRdb to the early 2020s). For the wider study: Because spike-specific TCR depth and breadth did not differ between the two schedules, AZD1222 recipients who got a second dose at roughly 4 weeks were pooled with those who got a second dose at roughly 12 weeks. A total of over 230 trial participants underwent TCR sequencing, of whom some 210 received two doses of AZD1222 and about 25 received two doses of the MenACWY control vaccine. Enrollment into the trials was organized by age into subgroups of 18-55, 56-69 and 70-plus years, and those subgroups contained about 160, 30 and 59 TCR-sequenced participants, respectively.

The CDR3 regions of human TCRbeta chains were analyzed by immunosequencing. In the original analysis: TCRs in the repertoires were matched against a reference library of SARS-CoV-2-specific TCRs that had been generated with the MIRA antigen-specificity platform. Breadth was defined as the fraction of unique TCRs that were SARS-CoV-2-associated. Depth was defined as the fraction of total T cells that were SARS-CoV-2-associated. Using the MIRA data, every spike-specific TCR was mapped to the spike region that the TCR reacted to and assigned to either a CD4 or a CD8 class. Log10-transformed breadth and depth values were compared by one-way ANOVA with Sidak's multiple comparisons tests. What TCRdb holds here is the immuneACCESS table cut down to in-frame rearrangements. Part of the clones is not present; checked against another copy, under half of the missing clones reflect an unresolved V gene, and the others are unexplained. The V and J calls and clone size are taken from that table; D and trimming were inferred from the DNA. The sample data list some 140,000 clones, and about 92% of these were observed just once. About 3% of the sample lies in the top ten.

Notes on this clone: The antigen it recognizes is unknown. Base-call qualities are not available, and no considerably larger clone is one nucleotide away.

Points the paper makes about the study in general: Vaccine-associated CD4 TCRs spanned the whole spike protein, with dominant responses in regions 160-218 and 743-854. Conclusions about previously exposed vaccinees are limited because only six or seven AZD1222 recipients were SARS-CoV-2 seropositive at baseline. The 56-69-year group was small, and its depth increase did not reach significance, likely because of low power. Because no day 14 peak-response samples were available, the repertoires could be characterized only after the peak T cell response. Most participants were white British and females outnumbered males, and the authors suggested that clonal diversity may have been underestimated. A significant rise in spike-specific TCR breadth and depth was observed after two AZD1222 doses relative to day 0 and relative to MenACWY recipients. Epitopes outside the regions mutated in the B.1.351 and B.1.1.7 variants were reportedly recognized by nearly half of the unique spike-specific TCRs.

CDR1 and CDR2, per the germline V gene, are SGHDT and YYEEEE. From the cysteine up to the phenylalanine, the CDR3 has a length of 14 residues. The sequence is cut down to CDR3 DNA, 42 bases in frame from base 1. Between the V and J ends, shortened by 0 bases and 2 bases respectively, the junction contains 9 bases. The time point label for this specimen denotes: baseline before first vaccination. Vaccinee samples were obtained from the UK trials COV001 and COV002, which included a single-blind randomized controlled phase 2/3 trial of AZD1222 (ChAdOx1 nCoV-19) in healthy adults. Trial participant PBMC samples were collected at day 0 and day 28 after the second dose for TCRbeta chain sequencing.

This TCR came from an adult in good health. Sample: peripheral blood, taken on day 0 of AZD1222 vaccination. The V and J genes are TRBV5-6 and TRBJ2-7, with the D gene call left open. The CDR3 protein sequence reads: CASSLDGRTYEQYF. The nucleotide sequence is TGTGCCAGCAGCTTGGATGGCAGAACCTACGAGCAGTACTTC.